Following are 3 T cell receptor beta chains from one sample sequenced in a study of shared clonotypes between healthy human individuals. Positively selected for CCR7, the CD45RO-negative cells used as naive CD8 cells excluded terminally differentiated effector memory CD45RA+ cells. Profiling relied on immunoSEQ multiplex PCR, and the TCRdb table lists in-frame clones only, not all of them. This table has approximately 810,000 clones, about 92% appearing once. The specimen was naive CD8+ T cells sorted from blood. The receptors here all came from a man aged 25 to 40 in good health.

The chain links TRBV5-6 to TRBJ1-5; 7 positions match TRBD1. The CDR3 covers 14 residues. V shed 4 bases, J shed 5 bases, and the junction held 6 bases outside the gene matches. The V gene's germline CDR1 is SGHDT and CDR2 YYEEEE. CDR3 loop: CASSQGQNYQPQHF. The DNA for the CDR3 is TGTGCCAGCAGCCAGGGACAGAACTATCAGCCCCAGCATTTT.

The chain joins TRBV10-1 to TRBJ2-1; TRBD2 agrees at 7 bases. There are 15 residues in the CDR3. The J segment lost 9 bases and the V segment lost 6 bases, leaving 14 bases of the junction unmatched. Germline CDR1 and CDR2: WNHNN and SYGVQD (reference sequence). The CDR3: CASSPGTGWGGEQFF. CDR3 DNA: TGCGCCAGCAGCCCCGGGACTGGATGGGGGGGTGAGCAGTTCTTC.

J is TRBJ2-5 and V is TRBV4-1, with D uncertain. Deletions cut 6 bases from V and 0 bases from J, with 11 bases between. Looked up from germline, CDR1 is MGHRA and CDR2 is YSYEKL. This CDR3 region has 14 residues. The CDR3 DNA sequence: TGCGCCAGCAGACCCGGGCCGAACCAAGAGACCCAGTACTTC. Amino acid sequence: CASRPGPNQETQYF.